The sequence of this T cell receptor beta chain was determined in a study of T-cell memory formation after mild COVID-19. 5'RACE with constant-segment primers yielded barcoded, UMI-tagged TCR alpha and TCR beta cDNA libraries. Using its own MiXCR run on the 5' RACE reads, TCRdb lists one record per CDR3 protein. The sample consists of about 620,000 distinct CDR3 sequences, more than 15% of them appearing once. Regarding the study as a whole: Most CD4+ clones that shrank were in CM and EM, while CD8+ ones turned up in EMRA. Second-wave clones that peaked on day 37 lacked confirmed SARS-CoV-2 specificity. The appearance of some responding clones in pre-infection memory suggested that cross-reactive memory joined.

A note on this clonotype: The antigen is not known.

This TCR was recovered from an adult woman who had mild COVID-19 (a few samples of this study predate the infection). Cell type and time point are not known. Sample: PBMCs or a T cell subset sorted from them (not recorded which).

Here the CDR3 reads CSVEDTGGVNNYGYTF. CDR3 DNA: TGCAGCGTTGAAGATACCGGGGGCGTCAATAACTATGGCTACACCTTC. The chain is built from TRBV29-1 and TRBJ1-2; maybe TRBD1 (6 bases). The V and J ends lost 0 bases and 1 base respectively, with 15 bases between them. The CDR3 is 16 amino acids. From germline, CDR1 is SQVTM and CDR2 ANQGSEA.